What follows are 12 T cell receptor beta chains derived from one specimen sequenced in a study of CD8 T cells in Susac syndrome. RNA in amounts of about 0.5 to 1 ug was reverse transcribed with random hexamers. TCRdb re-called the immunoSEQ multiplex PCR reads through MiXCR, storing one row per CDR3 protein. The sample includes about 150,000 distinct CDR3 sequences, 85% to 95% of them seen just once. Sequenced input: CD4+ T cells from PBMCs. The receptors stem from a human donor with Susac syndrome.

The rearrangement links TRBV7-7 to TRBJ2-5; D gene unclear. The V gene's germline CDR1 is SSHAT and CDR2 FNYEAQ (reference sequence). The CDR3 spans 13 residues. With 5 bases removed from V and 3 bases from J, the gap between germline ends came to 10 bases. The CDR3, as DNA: TGTGCCAGCAGCCGTGCTGGAGAAGAGACCCAGTACTTC. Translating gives CASSRAGEETQYF.

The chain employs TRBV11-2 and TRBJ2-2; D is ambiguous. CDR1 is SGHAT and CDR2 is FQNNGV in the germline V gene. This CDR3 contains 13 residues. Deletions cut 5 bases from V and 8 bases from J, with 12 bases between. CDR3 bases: TGTGCCAGCAGCCTTAGGGTGGCTGGGGAGCTGTTTTTT. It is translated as CASSLRVAGELFF. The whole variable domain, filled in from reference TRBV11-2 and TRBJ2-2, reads EAGVAQSPRYKIIEKRQSVAFWCNPISGHATLYWYQQILGQGPKLLIQFQNNGVVDDSQLPKDRFSAERLKGVDSTLKIQPAKLEDSAVYLCASSLRVAGELFFGEGSRLTVL.

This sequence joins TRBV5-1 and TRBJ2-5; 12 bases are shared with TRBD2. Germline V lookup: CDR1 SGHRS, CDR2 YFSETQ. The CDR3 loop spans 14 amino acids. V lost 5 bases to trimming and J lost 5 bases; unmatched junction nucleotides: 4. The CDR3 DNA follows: TGCGCCAGCAGTGGACTAGCGGGGAAGGAGACCCAGTACTTC. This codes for CASSGLAGKETQYF.

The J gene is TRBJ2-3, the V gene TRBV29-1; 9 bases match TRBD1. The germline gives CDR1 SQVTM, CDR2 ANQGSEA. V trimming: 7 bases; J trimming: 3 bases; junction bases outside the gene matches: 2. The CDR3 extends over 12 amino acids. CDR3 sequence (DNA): TGCAGCGCCGGGACAGGGACAGATACGCAGTATTTT. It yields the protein CSAGTGTDTQYF.

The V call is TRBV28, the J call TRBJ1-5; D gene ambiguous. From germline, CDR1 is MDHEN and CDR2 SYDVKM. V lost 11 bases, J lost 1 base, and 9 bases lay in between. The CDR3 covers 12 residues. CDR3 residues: CAEARSNQPQHF. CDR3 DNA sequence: TGTGCCGAGGCACGCAGCAATCAGCCCCAGCATTTT.

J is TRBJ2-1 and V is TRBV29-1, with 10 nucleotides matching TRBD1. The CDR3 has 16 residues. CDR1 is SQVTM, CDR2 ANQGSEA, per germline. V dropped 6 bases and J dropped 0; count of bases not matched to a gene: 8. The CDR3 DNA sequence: TGCAGCGTAAAATTAGGGGACAGGGGCTCCTACAATGAGCAGTTCTTC. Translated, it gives CSVKLGDRGSYNEQFF.

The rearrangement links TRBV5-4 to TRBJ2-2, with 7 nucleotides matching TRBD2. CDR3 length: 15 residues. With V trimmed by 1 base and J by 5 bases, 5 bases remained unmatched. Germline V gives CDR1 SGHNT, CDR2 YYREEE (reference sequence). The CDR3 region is CASSLRSGVTGELFF. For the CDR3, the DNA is TGTGCCAGCAGCTTGAGGAGCGGGGTAACCGGGGAGCTGTTTTTT. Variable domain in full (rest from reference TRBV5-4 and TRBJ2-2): ETGVTQSPTHLIKTRGQQVTLRCSSQSGHNTVSWYQQALGQGPQFIFQYYREEENGRGNFPPRFSGLQFPNYSSELNVNALELDDSALYLCASSLRSGVTGELFFGEGSRLTVL.

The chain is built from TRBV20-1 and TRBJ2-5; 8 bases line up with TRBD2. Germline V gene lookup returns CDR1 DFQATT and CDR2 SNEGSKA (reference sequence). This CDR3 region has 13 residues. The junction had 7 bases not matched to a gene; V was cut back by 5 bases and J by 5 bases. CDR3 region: CSAFRGGKETQYF. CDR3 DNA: TGCAGTGCTTTCCGCGGGGGGAAGGAGACCCAGTACTTC.

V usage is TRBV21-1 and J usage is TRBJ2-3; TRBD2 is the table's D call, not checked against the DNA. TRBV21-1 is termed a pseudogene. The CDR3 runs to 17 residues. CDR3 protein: CASAAGGASGGSDTQYF. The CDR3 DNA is TGTGCCAGCGCTGCGGGGGGAGCTAGCGGGGGGTCGGATACGCAGTATTTT.

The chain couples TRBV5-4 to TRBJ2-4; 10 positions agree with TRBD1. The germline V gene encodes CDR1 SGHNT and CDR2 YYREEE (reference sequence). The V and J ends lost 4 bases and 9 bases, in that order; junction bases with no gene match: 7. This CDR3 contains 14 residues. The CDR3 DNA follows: TGTGCCAGCAGCCAAGACAGGGGGCTGGTCATTCAGTACTTC. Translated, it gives CASSQDRGLVIQYF.

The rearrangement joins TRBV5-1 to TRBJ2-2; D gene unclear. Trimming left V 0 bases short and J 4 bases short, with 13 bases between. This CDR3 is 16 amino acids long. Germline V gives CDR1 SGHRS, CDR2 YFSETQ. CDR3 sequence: CASSLAPLPGTGELFF. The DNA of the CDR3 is TGCGCCAGCAGCTTGGCACCTCTCCCGGGCACCGGGGAGCTGTTTTTT.

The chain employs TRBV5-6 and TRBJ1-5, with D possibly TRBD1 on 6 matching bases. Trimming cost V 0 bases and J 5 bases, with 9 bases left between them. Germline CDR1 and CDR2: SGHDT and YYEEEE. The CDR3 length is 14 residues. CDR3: CASSLGQADQPQHF. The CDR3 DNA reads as TGTGCCAGCAGCTTGGGACAGGCCGATCAGCCCCAGCATTTT.